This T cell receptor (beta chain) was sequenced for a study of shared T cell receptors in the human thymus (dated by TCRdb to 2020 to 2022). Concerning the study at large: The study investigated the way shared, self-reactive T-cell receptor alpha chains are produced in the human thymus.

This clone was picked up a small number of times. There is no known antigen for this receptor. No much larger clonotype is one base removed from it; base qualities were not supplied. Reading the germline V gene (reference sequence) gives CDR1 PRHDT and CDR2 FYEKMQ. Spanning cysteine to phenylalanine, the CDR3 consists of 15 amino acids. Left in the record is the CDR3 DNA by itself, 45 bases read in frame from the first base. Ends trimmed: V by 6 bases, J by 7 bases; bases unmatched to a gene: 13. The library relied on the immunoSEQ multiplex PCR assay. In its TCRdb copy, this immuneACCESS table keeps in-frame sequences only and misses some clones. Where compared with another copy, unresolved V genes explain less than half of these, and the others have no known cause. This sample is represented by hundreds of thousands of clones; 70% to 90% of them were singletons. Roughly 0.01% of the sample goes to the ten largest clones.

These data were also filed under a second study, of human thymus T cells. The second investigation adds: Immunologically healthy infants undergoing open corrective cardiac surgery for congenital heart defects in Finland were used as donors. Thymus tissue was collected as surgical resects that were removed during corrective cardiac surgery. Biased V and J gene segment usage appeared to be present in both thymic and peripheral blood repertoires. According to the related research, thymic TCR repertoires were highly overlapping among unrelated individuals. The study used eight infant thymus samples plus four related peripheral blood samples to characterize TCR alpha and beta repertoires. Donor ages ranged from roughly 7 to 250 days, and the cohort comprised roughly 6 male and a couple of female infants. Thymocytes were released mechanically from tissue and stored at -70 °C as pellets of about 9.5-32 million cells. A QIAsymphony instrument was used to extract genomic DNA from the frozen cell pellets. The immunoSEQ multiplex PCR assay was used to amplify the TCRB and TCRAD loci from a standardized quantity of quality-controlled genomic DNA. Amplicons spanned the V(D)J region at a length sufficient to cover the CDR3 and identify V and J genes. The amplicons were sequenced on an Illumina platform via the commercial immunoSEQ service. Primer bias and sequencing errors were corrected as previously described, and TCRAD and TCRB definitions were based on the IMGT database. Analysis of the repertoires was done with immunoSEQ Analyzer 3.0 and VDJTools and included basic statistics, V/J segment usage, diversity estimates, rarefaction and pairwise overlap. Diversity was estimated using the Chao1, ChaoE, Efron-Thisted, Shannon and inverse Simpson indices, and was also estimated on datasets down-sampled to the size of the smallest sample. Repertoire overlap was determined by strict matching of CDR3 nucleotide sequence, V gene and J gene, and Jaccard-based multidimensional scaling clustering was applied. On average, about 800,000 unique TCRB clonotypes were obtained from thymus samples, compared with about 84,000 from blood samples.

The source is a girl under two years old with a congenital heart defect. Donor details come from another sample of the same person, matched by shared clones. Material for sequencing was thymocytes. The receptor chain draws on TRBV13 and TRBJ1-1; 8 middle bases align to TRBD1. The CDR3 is CASSITGGVRNEAFF. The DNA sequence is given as TGTGCCAGCAGTATTACAGGGGGGGTGAGGAATGAAGCTTTCTTT.